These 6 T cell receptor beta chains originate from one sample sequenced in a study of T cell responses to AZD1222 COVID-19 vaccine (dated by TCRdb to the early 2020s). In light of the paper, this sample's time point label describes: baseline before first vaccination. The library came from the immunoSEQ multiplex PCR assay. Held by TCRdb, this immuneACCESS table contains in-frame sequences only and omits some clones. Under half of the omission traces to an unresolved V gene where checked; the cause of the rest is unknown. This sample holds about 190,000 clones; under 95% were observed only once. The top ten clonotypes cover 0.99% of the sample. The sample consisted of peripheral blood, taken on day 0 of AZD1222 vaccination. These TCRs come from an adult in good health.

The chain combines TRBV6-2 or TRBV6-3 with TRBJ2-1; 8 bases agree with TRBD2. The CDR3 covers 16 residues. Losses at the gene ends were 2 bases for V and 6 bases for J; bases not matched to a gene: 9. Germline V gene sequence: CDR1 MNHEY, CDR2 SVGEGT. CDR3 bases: TGTGCCAGCAGTTACGGCCCGGGAGGGAGGCGCAATGAGCAGTTCTTC. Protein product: CASSYGPGGRRNEQFF.

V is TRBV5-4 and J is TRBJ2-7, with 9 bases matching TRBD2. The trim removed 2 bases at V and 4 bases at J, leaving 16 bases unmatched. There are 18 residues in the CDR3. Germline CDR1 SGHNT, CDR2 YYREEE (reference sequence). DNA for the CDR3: TGTGCCAGCAGCTTTCTCGGCGGGAGGGCCACCCGGGGTTACGAGCAGTACTTC. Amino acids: CASSFLGGRATRGYEQYF.

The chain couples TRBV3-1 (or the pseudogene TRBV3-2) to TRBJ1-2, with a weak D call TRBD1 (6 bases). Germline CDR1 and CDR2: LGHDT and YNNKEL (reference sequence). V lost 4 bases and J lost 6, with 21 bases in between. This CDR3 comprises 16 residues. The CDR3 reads CASSRKGGDLLDGYTF. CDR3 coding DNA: TGTGCCAGCAGCCGAAAAGGGGGAGACCTCTTGGATGGCTACACCTTC.

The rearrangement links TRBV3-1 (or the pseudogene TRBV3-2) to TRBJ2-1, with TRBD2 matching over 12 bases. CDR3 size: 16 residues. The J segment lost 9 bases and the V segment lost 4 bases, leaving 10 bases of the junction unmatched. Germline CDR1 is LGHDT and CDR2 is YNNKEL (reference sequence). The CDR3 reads CASSRIGLAGPVEQFF. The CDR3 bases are TGTGCCAGCAGCCGGATCGGACTAGCGGGGCCCGTTGAGCAGTTCTTC.

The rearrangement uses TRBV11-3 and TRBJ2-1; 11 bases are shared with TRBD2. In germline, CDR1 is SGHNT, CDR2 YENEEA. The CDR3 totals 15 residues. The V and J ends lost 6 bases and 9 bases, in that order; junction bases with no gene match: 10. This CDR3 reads CASSHSGGGGGEQFF. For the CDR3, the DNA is TGTGCCAGCAGTCATAGCGGGGGGGGCGGCGGTGAGCAGTTCTTC.

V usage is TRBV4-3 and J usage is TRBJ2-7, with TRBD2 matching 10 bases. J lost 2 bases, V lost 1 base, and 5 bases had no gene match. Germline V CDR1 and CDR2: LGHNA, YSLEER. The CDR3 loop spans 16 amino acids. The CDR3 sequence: CASSQALAGGAYEQYF. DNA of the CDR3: TGCGCCAGCAGCCAAGCCTTAGCGGGGGGTGCCTACGAGCAGTACTTC.